The next 23 T cell receptor beta chains were all read from a single sample in a study of identifying expanded T cells in peripheral blood. Measured with immunoSEQ multiplex PCR; TCRdb has only the in-frame clones, and not every one. The sample shows some 75,000 clones, roughly 90% of them seen only once. The sequenced sample consisted of blood. The receptors stem from a person aged 18 to 70 in good health.

There are a few counts of this clone. The chain couples TRBV25-1 to TRBJ2-5; D is tentatively TRBD1 or TRBD2 (5 bases each). This CDR3 comprises 14 residues. The V gene lost 1 base and the J gene lost 5 bases, with 11 bases spanning the gap. The V gene's germline CDR1 is MGHDK and CDR2 SYGVNS. The CDR3 sequence: CASSELAGSETQYF. CDR3 in DNA: TGTGCCAGCAGTGAATTGGCAGGGAGCGAGACCCAGTACTTC.

This chain joins TRBV19 and TRBJ2-1, with unresolved D. Germline loops: CDR1 LNHDA, CDR2 SQIVND (reference sequence). This CDR3 has 11 residues. Trimming pared 4 bases from V and 10 bases from J, leaving 8 bases between. The CDR3 loop reads CASSTPGEQFF. The CDR3 bases are TGTGCCAGTAGTACCCCAGGAGAGCAGTTCTTC.

The J gene is TRBJ2-5, the V gene TRBV4-3, with 13 bases matching TRBD2. Per the germline V gene, CDR1 is LGHNA and CDR2 is YSLEER. V lost 1 base to trimming and J lost 2 bases; unmatched junction nucleotides: 7. This CDR3 is 18 amino acids long. The CDR3 DNA reads TGCGCCAGCAGCCAAGGTCGACTAGCGGGAGGATTTCAAGAGACCCAGTACTTC. Residues: CASSQGRLAGGFQETQYF.

V and J are TRBV28 and TRBJ1-4; D may be TRBD1 (6 bases). Trimming removed 6 bases from V and 0 bases from J, with 14 bases in between. Germline V gene sequence: CDR1 MDHEN, CDR2 SYDVKM. The CDR3 has 16 residues. CDR3: CASREQGYATNEKLFF. The CDR3 bases are TGTGCCAGCAGGGAACAGGGATATGCAACTAATGAAAAACTGTTTTTT.

The genes are TRBV28 and TRBJ1-5; D not resolved. Germline V gene data show CDR1 as MDHEN and CDR2 as SYDVKM. The CDR3 is made up of 13 amino acids. Trimming pared 5 bases from V and 5 bases from J, leaving 10 bases between. CDR3 nucleotides: TGTGCCAGCAGTCATAATTGGGATCAGCCCCAGCATTTT. Its translation: CASSHNWDQPQHF. Based on the CDR3 plus reference TRBV28 and TRBJ1-5, the full variable domain is DVKVTQSSRYLVKRTGEKVFLECVQDMDHENMFWYRQDPGLGLRLIYFSYDVKMKEKGDIPEGYSVSREKKERFSLILESASTNQTSMYLCASSHNWDQPQHFGDGTRLSIL.

V and J are TRBV27 and TRBJ2-1; D gene unclear. In germline, CDR1 is MNHEY, CDR2 SMNVEV (reference sequence). The CDR3 has 15 residues. The V gene lost 3 bases and the J gene lost 4 bases, with 13 bases spanning the gap. CDR3 sequence: CASSFPPRDYNEQFF. The CDR3 DNA is TGTGCCAGCAGTTTCCCCCCTAGAGATTACAATGAGCAGTTCTTC.

V and J are TRBV2 and TRBJ2-1; 11 bases fit TRBD2. With 4 bases clipped from V and 8 bases from J, the junction kept 4 bases outside the gene matches. CDR3 length equals 14 residues. CDR1 SNHLY and CDR2 FYNNEI come from the germline V gene. DNA for the CDR3: TGTGCCAGCAGTGGGACTAGCGGGTTCCATGAGCAGTTCTTC. Translated, it gives CASSGTSGFHEQFF.

The chain uses TRBV2 and TRBJ2-3; 9 bases fit TRBD2. V shed 4 bases and J 1 base; nucleotides not matched to a gene: 0. The CDR3 runs 14 residues. Germline CDR1 and CDR2: SNHLY and FYNNEI. In nucleotides, the CDR3 is TGTGCCAGCAGTGGACTAGCGGGCACAGATACGCAGTATTTT. Amino acid sequence: CASSGLAGTDTQYF.

CDR3 nucleotide sequence: TGTGCCAGCAGCTTTGAACTAGATCACTTGGTGCAGTTCTTC. Its translation: CASSFELDHLVQFF. This chain links TRBV7-8 with TRBJ2-1; D possibly corresponds to TRBD2 (5 bases). The CDR3 spans 14 residues. Looked up from germline, CDR1 is SGHVS and CDR2 is FQNEAQ. V lost 3 bases, J lost 12 bases, and 18 bases lay in between.

This clone has just one count. The chain employs TRBV9 and TRBJ2-7, with 8 bases matching TRBD2. The CDR3 covers 17 residues. V trimming: 0 bases; J trimming: 2 bases; junction bases outside the gene matches: 10. Germline CDR1 is SGDLS and CDR2 is YYNGEE. This CDR3 reads CASSVEGETSGTYEQYF. The CDR3 DNA sequence: TGTGCCAGCAGCGTAGAAGGGGAAACTAGCGGCACCTACGAGCAGTACTTC.

In its sample, this clone was seen a few times. The chain joins TRBV7-9 to TRBJ1-1; no clear D gene. This CDR3 has 13 amino acids. Trimming took 3 bases from V and 3 from J, leaving 8 bases between them. CDR1 SEHNR and CDR2 FQNEAQ come from the germline V gene (reference sequence). In nucleotides, the CDR3 is TGTGCCAGCAGCTTGCTTCAGGACACTGAAGCTTTCTTT. The encoded protein is CASSLLQDTEAFF.

This clone came up once. V usage is TRBV10-3 and J usage is TRBJ2-6, with 8 bases aligning to TRBD1. The germline V gene encodes CDR1 ENHRY and CDR2 SYGVKD. The CDR3 covers 18 residues. J lost 2 bases, V lost 4 bases, and 10 bases had no gene match. As DNA, the CDR3 is TGTGCCATCAGTGGTGGTCCAGGGGGCATAACTGGGGCCAACGTCCTGACTTTC. This encodes CAISGGPGGITGANVLTF.

The genes are TRBV12-2 and TRBJ1-3; the table assigns TRBD1, which was not confirmed against the DNA. TRBV12-2 is shown as a pseudogene. The CDR3 is made up of 20 amino acids. DNA of the CDR3: TGTGCAAGTCGCTTAGGAGGGGAGGACAGGGCTTACTACTCTGGAAACACCATATATTTT. This encodes CASRLGGEDRAYYSGNTIYF.

The V and J genes are TRBV25-1 and TRBJ2-1, with a weak D call TRBD1 (5 bases). Looked up from germline, CDR1 is MGHDK and CDR2 is SYGVNS. V lost 1 base to trimming and J lost 9 bases, with 13 bases between them. The CDR3 contains 14 residues. Written as DNA, the CDR3 is TGTGCCAGCAGTGAATGGGAATCTACAGGTGAGCAGTTCTTC. It specifies CASSEWESTGEQFF.

This sequence joins TRBV7-8 and TRBJ2-2; D is unclear. The CDR3 is 11 residues long. Germline assignment: CDR1 SGHVS and CDR2 FQNEAQ. The V end was cut by 1 base, the J end by 11 bases, with 5 bases between. The CDR3 nucleotides read TGTGCCAGCAGCTTAGGGCCAGAGCTGTTTTTT. Its protein is CASSLGPELFF.

This chain uses TRBV5-4 with TRBJ2-7; 9 nucleotides agree with TRBD1. The V gene's germline CDR1 is SGHNT and CDR2 YYREEE (reference sequence). V shed 2 bases, J shed 5 bases, and the junction held 5 bases outside the gene matches. This CDR3 comprises 14 residues. In nucleotides, the CDR3 is TGTGCCAGCAGCTTCGAGGGACAGGGCCACGAGCAGTACTTC. Protein: CASSFEGQGHEQYF.

The table lists this clone with a few counts. The chain has TRBV5-1 and TRBJ2-7; D uncertain. Germline CDR1 is SGHRS and CDR2 is YFSETQ. The CDR3 loop spans 13 amino acids. V was pared by 4 bases and J by 2 bases, with 10 bases between. The CDR3 region is CASSGAEPYEQYF. The CDR3 nucleotides read TGCGCCAGCAGCGGTGCAGAACCCTACGAGCAGTACTTC.

This clone was found once. The genes are TRBV6-5 and TRBJ1-1; weak D call: TRBD1 (5 bases). V was trimmed by 6 bases and J by 3 bases, leaving 17 bases between them. CDR3 length: 15 amino acids. Germline-derived CDR1 and CDR2 are MNHEY and SVGAGI. This CDR3 is CASRETGLGDTEAFF. In DNA, the CDR3 is TGTGCCAGCAGGGAAACAGGCTTGGGGGACACTGAAGCTTTCTTT.

V and J are TRBV5-1 and TRBJ2-5, with D possibly being TRBD2 (6 bases). V lost 5 bases and J 5 bases, leaving 13 bases between the germline ends. CDR1 SGHRS and CDR2 YFSETQ come from the germline V gene. The CDR3 is 13 residues long. CDR3 residues: CASSTGEAETQYF. DNA of the CDR3: TGCGCCAGCAGTACTGGGGAGGCGGAGACCCAGTACTTC.

This clone came up once. V gene TRBV28 combines with J gene TRBJ2-2; the D gene is possibly TRBD1 (5 bases). The V gene's germline CDR1 is MDHEN and CDR2 SYDVKM. The CDR3 length is 16 residues. V was cut by 3 bases and J by 2 bases, with 13 bases left in between. This CDR3 is CASSFGQGDNTGELFF. Written as DNA, the CDR3 is TGTGCCAGCAGTTTTGGGCAGGGTGATAACACCGGGGAGCTGTTTTTT. The whole variable domain, filled in from reference TRBV28 and TRBJ2-2, reads DVKVTQSSRYLVKRTGEKVFLECVQDMDHENMFWYRQDPGLGLRLIYFSYDVKMKEKGDIPEGYSVSREKKERFSLILESASTNQTSMYLCASSFGQGDNTGELFFGEGSRLTVL.

V is TRBV2 and J is TRBJ1-5; D is unclear. V shed 4 bases and J shed 4 bases, with 8 bases lying between them. Germline V gives CDR1 SNHLY, CDR2 FYNNEI. The CDR3 is 13 amino acids. CDR3: CASSGSLNQPQHF. Here the CDR3 DNA reads TGTGCCAGCAGTGGATCCCTGAATCAGCCCCAGCATTTT.

The chain has TRBV9 and TRBJ2-5; 11 nucleotides match TRBD2. This CDR3 comprises 16 residues. V lost 0 bases, J lost 4 bases, and 5 bases stayed unmatched. Germline-derived CDR1 and CDR2 are SGDLS and YYNGEE. CDR3 region: CASSVELAGAVETQYF. In DNA form, the CDR3 reads TGTGCCAGCAGCGTAGAACTAGCGGGGGCCGTAGAGACCCAGTACTTC.

The gene calls are TRBV7-7 and TRBJ2-1; D may match TRBD1 or TRBD2 (5 bases each). CDR3 length equals 13 residues. Germline V gives CDR1 SSHAT, CDR2 FNYEAQ (reference sequence). V dropped 5 bases and J dropped 6 bases, with 11 bases sitting between them. This CDR3 is CASSLTGTNEQFF. CDR3 DNA: TGTGCCAGCAGCCTTACCGGGACCAATGAGCAGTTCTTC.